This TCR beta chain came from a study of beta chain features in type 1 diabetes listed by TCRdb under 2018. Concerning the study at large: Mean age, gender distribution, total cell number and subset yield did not differ between patients and healthy donors. A total of some 100,000,000 sorted cells were examined across all samples, and the number of cells per subset was strongly correlated with RNA yield. The study compared TCRB repertoires of sorted circulating CD4+ T cell subsets between recently diagnosed type 1 diabetes patients and matched healthy donors. Naive and central memory subsets were obtained from all 28 donors, but regulatory and stem cell-like memory subsets were isolated from only 8 patients and roughly 8 healthy donors.

The High Capacity cDNA Reverse Transcription Kit was used to reverse transcribe all of the isolated RNA, meaning that expressed TCRB transcripts were what got sequenced. Deep immunoSEQ sequencing was performed on naive, central memory and regulatory T cell samples, with an average of roughly 3.5 million total reads per sample. Sorted cells were lysed in RLT buffer, and RNA was extracted using DNase-treated RNeasy Micro or Mini kits according to cell number. Each cell subset was processed on its own to prevent cross-contamination, while patient and healthy donor samples were processed together. Using the immunoSEQ multiplex PCR, TCRB sequences were amplified from cDNA into 87-bp fragments spanning the CDR3 region. Amplicons were sequenced on the Illumina HiSeq platform. Regarding the original processing steps: Synthetic template baselines were used to correct PCR bias computationally, reads within Hamming distance 2 were collapsed together, and singletons that could not be merged were discarded. Reads were aligned against IMGT to assign V, D and J genes, CDR3 length and insertions or deletions at six rearrangement sites. Within each subset, clonotype counts were normalized to sorted cell number, and only after that were true diversity and Gini coefficients computed with the tcR R package. The overlap coefficient, calculated on TCRB nucleotide sequences, was used to quantify repertoire sharing. Out-of-frame TCRB sequences from naive cells were analyzed as a proxy for the pre-selection repertoire. TCRdb holds this immuneACCESS table with in-frame rearrangements only. Some clones are missing; in checked studies, unresolved V genes explain under half, and the rest has no known cause. Clone size and the V and J calls come from that table; the DNA yielded D and trimming. This sample lists roughly 260,000 clones; approximately 10% were detected once. The ten largest clones represent over 0.015% of the sample.

Concerning this clone itself: The specificity of this receptor is unknown. No much larger clone exists at a distance of one base, and base qualities are not known. Different DNA sequences within this sample yield the same CDR3.

A single peripheral blood draw of approximately 100 mL on average was collected from each donor into heparinised tubes. Using a panel that included CD45RO, CCR7, CD25, CD127, CD95 and CD27, naive, central memory, regulatory and stem cell-like memory CD4+ T cells were sorted on a BD FACSAria II. A purity above 95% was achieved for all sorted populations. PBMCs were isolated right away by Lymphoprep density gradient centrifugation and were stained directly, without culture. So that batch effects would be minimized, each experiment stained and sorted samples in pairs, pairing one healthy donor with one patient. Reading from cysteine to phenylalanine, the CDR3 counts 15 amino acids. The retained sequence is limited to the CDR3, 45 bases, with the frame set at the first base. Per the germline V gene (reference sequence), LNHDA is the CDR1 and SQIVND is the CDR2. Germline trimming: 4 bases from V, 8 bases from J; junction bases outside gene matches: 4.

What the work shows at the level of the full study, not this receptor alone: At VDJ recombination sites, type 1 diabetes patients had fewer insertions and more deleted nucleotides, which implies abnormalities in thymic rearrangement. Because small numbers of individuals were included in the HLA sub-analyses, any influence of HLA type on TCRB rearrangement was left unresolved. Naive, central memory and regulatory TCRB repertoires appeared to be more similar among patients than among healthy donors. PCR may preferentially amplify shorter templates, but because patient and control samples were amplified and corrected together, any resulting skew would affect both groups equally. Type 1 diabetes patients showed a moderate but significant shortening of TCRB CDR3 length in all four CD4+ subsets. Because cDNA was sequenced instead of genomic DNA, highly expressing activated cells could be over-represented, though the groups showed no difference in activation or CD3 levels.

Sequenced input: naive CD4+ T cells from blood. Taken with the paper, the label for cell subset or site translates to: true naive CD4+ T cells. The chain joins TRBV19 to TRBJ2-1, with 14 bases in between that match TRBD2. The receptor comes from a man under 40 with type 1 diabetes. The nucleotide sequence is TGTGCCAGTAGTACCGGGACTAGCGGGGGAGATGAGCAGTTCTTC. This gives the protein CASSTGTSGGDEQFF.